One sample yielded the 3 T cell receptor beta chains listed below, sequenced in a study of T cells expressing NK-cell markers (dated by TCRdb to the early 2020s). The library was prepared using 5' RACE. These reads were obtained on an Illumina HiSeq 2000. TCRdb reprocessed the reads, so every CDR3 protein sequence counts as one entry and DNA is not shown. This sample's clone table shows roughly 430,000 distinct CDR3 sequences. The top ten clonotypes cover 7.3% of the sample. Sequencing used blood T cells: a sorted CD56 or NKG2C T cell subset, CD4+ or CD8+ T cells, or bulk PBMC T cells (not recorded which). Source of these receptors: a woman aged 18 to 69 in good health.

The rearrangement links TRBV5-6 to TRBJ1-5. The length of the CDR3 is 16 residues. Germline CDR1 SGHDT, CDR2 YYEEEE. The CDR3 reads CASSSAGTYSNQPQHF.

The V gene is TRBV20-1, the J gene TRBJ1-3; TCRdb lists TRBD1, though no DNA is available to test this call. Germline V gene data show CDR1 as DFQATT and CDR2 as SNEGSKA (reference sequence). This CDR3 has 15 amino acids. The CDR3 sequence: CSAPPVTGPVNTIYF.

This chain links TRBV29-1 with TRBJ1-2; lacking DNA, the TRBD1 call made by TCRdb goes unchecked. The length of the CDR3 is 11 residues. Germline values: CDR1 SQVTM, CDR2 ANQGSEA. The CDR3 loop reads CSAGGGGGYTF.